Presented here are 3 T cell receptor beta chains from one specimen sequenced in a study of a mutant IDH1 vaccine in newly diagnosed glioma. Time point of the sample: baseline, week 1 (first vaccination visit). Treatment of the sample: pre-vaccination baseline after standard-of-care therapy. The table came from immunoSEQ multiplex PCR; TCRdb's copy has only in-frame clones and leaves some out. The table lists roughly 46,000 clones, 86% of them singletons. The sample in question was PBMCs, obtained from a glioma patient treated with radiotherapy, temozolomide or both. The receptors here all came from a man aged 40-49 years with glioma.

The gene calls are TRBV6-6 and TRBJ1-5, with 9 bases aligning to TRBD1. The V and J ends lost 6 bases and 1 base, in that order; junction bases with no gene match: 4. The CDR3 has 15 amino acids. Per the germline V gene, CDR1 is MNHNY and CDR2 is SVGAGI (reference sequence). The CDR3 protein is CASSRGQGSNQPQHF. Here the CDR3 DNA reads TGTGCCAGCAGCCGGGGACAGGGAAGCAATCAGCCCCAGCATTTT.

V gene TRBV29-1 combines with J gene TRBJ2-2, with a weak D call TRBD2 (6 bases). CDR1 is SQVTM and CDR2 is ANQGSEA in the germline V gene. V was pared by 5 bases and J by 5 bases, with 12 bases between. This CDR3 is 13 amino acids long. This CDR3 is CSVFAGRTGELFF. CDR3 in DNA: TGCAGCGTTTTCGCGGGGCGGACCGGGGAGCTGTTTTTT.

The genes are TRBV4-1 and TRBJ2-5, with D tentatively TRBD1 (6 bases). CDR3 length equals 15 residues. The V gene lost 1 base and the J gene lost 1 base, with 10 bases spanning the gap. Germline V gene data show CDR1 as MGHRA and CDR2 as YSYEKL. CDR3 amino acids: CASSQATGSQETQYF. DNA for the CDR3: TGCGCCAGCAGCCAAGCAACAGGGTCCCAAGAGACCCAGTACTTC.